Below are 20 T cell receptor beta chains sequenced from a single sample in a study of identical twins. TCRdb itself ran the 5' RACE reads through MiXCR, one entry per CDR3 protein. The repertoire holds around 510,000 distinct CDR3 sequences, with over 11% as singletons. These data also featured in a second study, about yellow fever vaccine responses in identical twins.

Source material: CD4+ T cells sorted from blood. These receptors all stem from a young woman in good health.

This clonotype has more than one count but fewer than ten. The chain uses TRBV7-9 and TRBJ1-3; D unclear. With 0 bases removed from V and 2 bases from J, the gap between germline ends came to 5 bases. CDR3 size: 14 residues. Germline-derived CDR1 and CDR2 are SEHNR and FQNEAQ (reference sequence). The CDR3 bases are TGTGCCAGCAGCTTAGCGTTGGCTGGAAACACCATATATTTT. This codes for CASSLALAGNTIYF.

There are a few counts of this clonotype. V and J are TRBV5-5 and TRBJ2-7, with unresolved D. The germline V and J ends were trimmed by 1 base and 6 bases, with 8 bases remaining between them. The V gene's germline CDR1 is SGHKS and CDR2 YYEKEE (reference sequence). CDR3 length equals 12 residues. The CDR3 region has the DNA TGTGCCAGCAGCTTGAACCCCCTCGAGCAGTACTTC. This translates into CASSLNPLEQYF.

The chain links TRBV5-5 to TRBJ2-1; D perhaps matches TRBD2 (6 bases). CDR1 and CDR2 from the germline V gene are SGHKS and YYEKEE (reference sequence). The CDR3 covers 17 residues. The V end lost 0 bases, the J end lost 7 bases, and 20 bases lay between the germline ends. CDR3 protein: CASSLVLGQGGWNEQFF. CDR3 nucleotide sequence: TGTGCCAGCAGCTTGGTCCTGGGGCAGGGAGGTTGGAATGAGCAGTTCTTC.

This clonotype was picked up a small number of times. V gene TRBV20-1 combines with J gene TRBJ2-3; D call uncertain. Germline V gene sequence: CDR1 DFQATT, CDR2 SNEGSKA (reference sequence). V lost 3 bases, J lost 7 bases, and 14 bases lay in between. The CDR3 contains 13 residues. CDR3 bases: TGCAGTGCTAGTTACCCGGGTCAAAATACGCAGTATTTT. This sequence encodes CSASYPGQNTQYF.

The chain links TRBV3-1 to TRBJ2-1, with 13 positions matching TRBD2. V lost 1 base, J lost 10 bases, and 4 bases stayed unmatched. Germline CDR1 LGHDT, CDR2 YNNKEL (reference sequence). The CDR3 length is 15 residues. Written as DNA, the CDR3 is TGTGCCAGCAGCCAAGGGACTAGCGGGAGCAGGGAGCAGTTCTTC. Translated: CASSQGTSGSREQFF.

The table lists this clonotype with a few counts. This rearrangement joins TRBV5-1 to TRBJ2-5, with D unresolved. V was cut by 0 bases and J by 5 bases, with 11 bases left in between. Germline V gene lookup returns CDR1 SGHRS and CDR2 YFSETQ. CDR3 length: 14 residues. The CDR3 nucleotides are TGCGCCAGCAGCTTGGGTACGGAGCTCGAGACCCAGTACTTC. Translating it yields CASSLGTELETQYF. The variable domain in full, with the rest retrieved from reference TRBV5-1 and TRBJ2-5, is KAGVTQTPRYLIKTRGQQVTLSCSPISGHRSVSWYQQTPGQGLQFLFEYFSETQRNKGNFPGRFSGRQFSNSRSEMNVSTLELGDSALYLCASSLGTELETQYFGPGTRLLVL.

This clonotype showed up just a few times. This sequence joins TRBV7-9 and TRBJ2-1; possibly TRBD2 for D (6 bases). Trimming pared 5 bases from V and 9 bases from J, leaving 17 bases between. Germline V lookup: CDR1 SEHNR, CDR2 FQNEAQ (reference sequence). This CDR3 comprises 14 residues. CDR3 coding DNA: TGTGCCAGCAGCACCAACCGGGACTCCAGTGAGCAGTTCTTC. Its protein is CASSTNRDSSEQFF.

The chain links TRBV7-2 to TRBJ1-2; 8 bases are shared with TRBD1. J gave up 4 bases and V 5 bases, and 6 bases lay outside the gene matches. The CDR3 is made up of 14 amino acids. CDR1 and CDR2 (germline): SGHTA, FQGNSA. CDR3 protein: CASSPGQGGYGYTF. Here the CDR3 DNA reads TGTGCCAGCAGCCCAGGACAGGGTGGCTATGGCTACACCTTC.

The V and J genes are TRBV7-2 and TRBJ1-2, with D maybe TRBD1 (5 bases). Germline assignment: CDR1 SGHTA and CDR2 FQGNSA. CDR3 size: 14 residues. V lost 2 bases to trimming and J lost 5 bases, with 12 bases between them. The CDR3 DNA follows: TGTGCCAGCAGCTTAACCCAGGGATGGTATGGCTACACCTTC. Its translation: CASSLTQGWYGYTF.

This clonotype has a handful of counts. CDR3 nucleotides: TGTGCCAGCAGTTCTTCTGGCGTTGAGGGTAACTATGGCTACACCTTC. Translation gives CASSSSGVEGNYGYTF. The chain combines TRBV28 with TRBJ1-2, with D unclear. V shed 4 bases and J shed 1 base, with 16 bases lying between them. The CDR3 consists of 16 residues. CDR1 and CDR2 from the germline V gene are MDHEN and SYDVKM.

The chain couples TRBV4-2 to TRBJ2-5; 7 bases match TRBD2. This CDR3 is built from 15 residues. Germline V gives CDR1 LGHNA, CDR2 YNFKEQ. Trimming cost V 4 bases and J 4 bases; bases outside gene matches: 9. As DNA, the CDR3 is TGTGCCAGCAGCCCTGCTAGCGGTGTGACAGAGACCCAGTACTTC. This codes for CASSPASGVTETQYF.

CDR3: CASTGGLLAKTYEQYF. CDR3 DNA: TGCGCCAGCACCGGGGGATTACTAGCGAAGACCTACGAGCAGTACTTC. The genes are TRBV5-1 and TRBJ2-7; 7 bases agree with TRBD2. V was pared by 6 bases and J by 2 bases, with 14 bases of the junction left unmatched. The CDR3 totals 16 residues. Germline V gene data show CDR1 as SGHRS and CDR2 as YFSETQ.

The chain is built from TRBV5-1 and TRBJ1-2; D uncertain. The germline V gene encodes CDR1 SGHRS and CDR2 YFSETQ. The CDR3 contains 13 residues. V was clipped by 5 bases and J by 7 bases, with 15 bases between them. CDR3 protein: CASSPGYGRGYTF. The CDR3 bases are TGCGCCAGCAGTCCGGGGTACGGGCGTGGCTACACCTTC.

This chain connects TRBV7-9 to TRBJ2-1; perhaps D is TRBD1 or TRBD2 (5 bases each). The germline CDR1 and CDR2 sequences are SEHNR and FQNEAQ (reference sequence). This CDR3 is built from 11 residues. The V and J ends lost 4 bases and 10 bases respectively, with 8 bases between them. CDR3: CASSYRGEQFF. The CDR3 bases are TGTGCCAGCAGCTACCGGGGCGAGCAGTTCTTC.

This clonotype was detected only once. The chain joins TRBV27 to TRBJ2-5; D might be TRBD1 (6 bases). V was cut by 8 bases and J by 7 bases, with 17 bases left in between. The CDR3 has 13 residues. The germline gives CDR1 MNHEY, CDR2 SMNVEV (reference sequence). CDR3 residues: CASSQGRGGTQYF. DNA of the CDR3: TGTGCCAGCTCCCAGGGGCGAGGGGGGACCCAGTACTTC.

This chain joins TRBV4-1 and TRBJ2-7; 8 positions agree with TRBD2. The CDR3 length is 16 residues. Germline CDR1 MGHRA, CDR2 YSYEKL. V lost 0 bases, J lost 4 bases, and 8 bases stayed unmatched. CDR3 in amino acids: CASSQEAGLARYEQYF. In DNA, the CDR3 is TGCGCCAGCAGCCAAGAAGCTGGACTAGCTCGGTACGAGCAGTACTTC.

The chain carries TRBV20-1 and TRBJ1-5, with TRBD1 as a possible D gene (6 bases). The J call is uncertain, as TRBJ2-3 better fits the DNA end. This CDR3 has 12 residues. Germline-derived CDR1 and CDR2 are DFQATT and SNEGSKA (reference sequence). The CDR3 is CSASRGNQPQYF. CDR3 in DNA: TGCAGTGCGTCGAGGGGGAATCAGCCCCAGTATTTT.

This clonotype was found a few times. The V call is TRBV5-6, the J call TRBJ2-7, with 10 bases matching TRBD2. This CDR3 contains 18 residues. V shed 1 base and J 6 bases; nucleotides not matched to a gene: 16. In germline, CDR1 is SGHDT, CDR2 YYEEEE. The CDR3 region has the DNA TGTGCCAGCAGCTTGCGAACTAGCGGGATACAGTTCAGGGCCGAGCAGTACTTC. Its protein is CASSLRTSGIQFRAEQYF.

The CDR3: CATSRAGTGKEKLFF. The CDR3 DNA sequence: TGTGCCACCAGCAGAGCCGGGACAGGGAAGGAAAAACTGTTTTTT. The J gene is TRBJ1-4, the V gene TRBV15, with TRBD1 identical over 9 bases. Germline loops: CDR1 LNHNV, CDR2 YYDKDF (reference sequence). CDR3 length equals 15 residues. Trimming took 1 base from V and 8 from J; bases not matched to a gene: 5.

This chain connects TRBV11-2 to TRBJ2-3; D is possibly TRBD2 (6 bases). Germline V gene lookup returns CDR1 SGHAT and CDR2 FQNNGV. The CDR3 contains 15 residues. The V end was cut by 1 base, the J end by 2 bases, with 10 bases between. The CDR3 spells CASSLGGGNTDTQYF. The CDR3, as DNA: TGTGCCAGCAGCTTAGGGGGCGGGAACACAGATACGCAGTATTTT.